This T cell receptor beta chain was obtained from a study of shared clonotypes between healthy human individuals. The study, taken as a whole, reports: Naive subsets tended to show greater estimated richness than memory subsets.

Donors had no recently reported acute infections or vaccinations and were HIV-negative. This CDR3 comprises 14 residues. Per the germline V gene, CDR1 is SGDLS and CDR2 is YYNGEE. V was pared by 3 bases and J by 5 bases, with 12 bases between. Worth noting for this clone: Antigen unknown.

TCRdb keeps only in-frame clones here, not all; method: immunoSEQ multiplex PCR. This repertoire shows over a million clones, about four fifths found once; its top ten account for approximately 0.5%. The chain carries TRBV9 and TRBJ2-1, with a tentative D call TRBD2 (7 bases). The sequence was collected from a man between 18 and 29 years old in good health. Some clones in this sample may be carry-over from other donors' samples. The sequenced sample was memory CD4+ T cells from PBMCs. As to subset: CD45RA-negative fraction. Written as DNA, the CDR3 is TGTGCCAGCAGCGCTACCGGGGGGCACAATGAGCAGTTCTTC. It is translated as CASSATGGHNEQFF.